This T cell receptor beta chain came from a study of cytomegalovirus exposure and HLA in healthy donors. PCR amplification relied on 60 Vbeta primers (plus 13 Jbeta primers). Produced via immunoSEQ multiplex PCR; TCRdb's table is partial and in-frame only. The table records 55,000 to 75,000 clones, around 70% of them present only once. The CDR3 extends over 11 amino acids. Per the germline V gene, CDR1 is MNHEY and CDR2 is SVGAGI. Trimming pared 9 bases from V and 3 bases from J, leaving 8 bases between. Sequencing input: PBMCs. This chain joins TRBV6-5 and TRBJ2-5; D is uncertain. The sequence derives from a human donor in good health. DNA for the CDR3: TGTGCCAGGGGCCTTGAAGAGACCCAGTACTTC. This sequence encodes CARGLEETQYF.